Below, 12 T cell receptor beta chains from the same sample are listed, as sequenced in a study of CD8+CD57+ T cells in acquired aplastic anemia. Genomic DNA acted as the template from which TCR beta VDJ combination and CDR3 sequence profiling were carried out. Via MiXCR, TCRdb re-called the reads, giving one row per CDR3 protein. This repertoire shows about 220,000 distinct CDR3 sequences, about 37% found once; its top ten account for around 1.1%. Sequencing was done on a sample of sorted CD4+, CD8+, or CD8+CD57+ T cells (not recorded which) from PBMCs. These receptor sequences come from a human donor in good health, serving as a control.

This clonotype occurred many times. J is TRBJ1-2 and V is TRBV29-1, with 7 bases identical to TRBD1. From germline, CDR1 is SQVTM and CDR2 ANQGSEA. The CDR3 consists of 13 residues. The V and J ends lost 3 bases and 6 bases, in that order; junction bases with no gene match: 7. CDR3 bases: TGCAGCGTTGACGAGACAGGGTATCATGGCTACACCTTC. Its protein product is CSVDETGYHGYTF.

This clonotype showed up just a few times. The rearrangement links TRBV19 to TRBJ1-1; D possibly corresponds to TRBD1 (5 bases). The CDR3 is 14 residues long. The V gene lost 6 bases and the J gene lost 0 bases, with 11 bases spanning the gap. CDR1 is LNHDA, CDR2 SQIVND, per germline (reference sequence). Written as DNA, the CDR3 is TGTGCCAGTAGCGTCGGACATGTGAACACTGAAGCTTTCTTT. This translates into CASSVGHVNTEAFF. Variable domain in full (rest from reference TRBV19 and TRBJ1-1): DGGITQSPKYLFRKEGQNVTLSCEQNLNHDAMYWYRQDPGQGLRLIYYSQIVNDFQKGDIAEGYSVSREKKESFPLTVTSAQKNPTAFYLCASSVGHVNTEAFFGQGTRLTVV.

This clonotype was detected many times. The chain carries TRBV25-1 and TRBJ2-6; TRBD1 aligns across 8 bases. The CDR3 spans 15 residues. The trim removed 6 bases at V and 2 bases at J, leaving 3 bases unmatched. CDR1 and CDR2 (germline): MGHDK, SYGVNS. CDR3 protein: CASSLQGAGANVLTF. The CDR3 DNA reads as TGTGCCAGCAGCCTACAGGGGGCTGGGGCCAACGTCCTGACTTTC. Drawing the rest from reference TRBV25-1 and TRBJ2-6, the complete variable domain is EADIYQTPRYLVIGTGKKITLECSQTMGHDKMYWYQQDPGMELHLIHYSYGVNSTEKGDLSSESTVSRIRTEHFPLTLESARPSHTSQYLCASSLQGAGANVLTFGAGSRLTVL.

Turning to this clonotype: This may be a read error: a much more frequent sequence differs by one nucleotide. V and J are TRBV20-1 and TRBJ1-6; D unclear. The CDR3 has 14 amino acids. With 0 bases removed from V and 8 bases from J, the gap between germline ends came to 11 bases. The V gene's germline CDR1 is DFQATT and CDR2 SNEGSKA (reference sequence). CDR3 residues: CSAREGFYDSPLHF. The DNA for the CDR3 is TGCAGTGCTAGAGAGGGGTTTTACGATTCACCCCTCCACTTT.

This chain joins TRBV6-1 and TRBJ2-1, with 11 bases that match TRBD1. This CDR3 spans 16 amino acids. Germline V CDR1 and CDR2: MNHNS, SASEGT. J was trimmed by 8 bases and V by 6 bases; bases with no gene match: 12. The CDR3: CASRPSPGQGVDEQFF. The CDR3 DNA sequence: TGTGCCAGCAGGCCAAGCCCGGGACAGGGGGTCGATGAGCAGTTCTTC.

This clonotype was counted many times. The rearrangement links TRBV20-1 to TRBJ2-7; D perhaps matches TRBD1 (6 bases). Germline assignment: CDR1 DFQATT and CDR2 SNEGSKA (reference sequence). The CDR3 has 13 amino acids. V was trimmed by 6 bases and J by 2 bases, leaving 14 bases between them. CDR3 protein: CSAFEDRAYEQYF. The DNA of the CDR3 is TGCAGTGCCTTTGAGGACAGAGCCTACGAGCAGTACTTC.

This clonotype was picked up many times. The chain links TRBV5-4 to TRBJ1-6; D not resolved. V shed 0 bases and J shed 0 bases, with 10 bases lying between them. The CDR3 is made up of 17 amino acids. The germline gives CDR1 SGHNT, CDR2 YYREEE (reference sequence). Here the CDR3 DNA reads TGTGCCAGCAGCTTGGCCGTCGAGGGCTCCTATAATTCACCCCTCCACTTT. Its protein is CASSLAVEGSYNSPLHF.

The J gene is TRBJ2-3, the V gene TRBV24-1, with D possibly called TRBD1 or TRBD2 (5 bases each). From germline, CDR1 is KGHDR and CDR2 SFDVKD. The CDR3 covers 10 residues. The V gene lost 5 bases and the J gene lost 13 bases, with 9 bases spanning the gap. The chain's CDR3 is CATSGRDEYF. The CDR3 DNA reads as TGTGCCACCAGTGGACGGGACGAGTATTTT.

This clonotype has ten or more counts. The CDR3 protein is CASSAARQANSPLHF. As DNA, the CDR3 is TGTGCCAGCAGTGCCGCTCGACAGGCAAATTCACCCCTCCACTTT. The rearrangement links TRBV6-1 to TRBJ1-6, with a possible D match to TRBD1 (6 bases). The CDR3 loop spans 15 amino acids. The V end was cut by 4 bases, the J end by 7 bases, with 14 bases between. Per germline, CDR1 MNHNS and CDR2 SASEGT.

The chain links TRBV20-1 to TRBJ1-1; TRBD1 matches at 8 bases. This CDR3 comprises 15 residues. J was trimmed by 1 base and V by 0 bases; bases with no gene match: 4. Per the germline V gene, CDR1 is DFQATT and CDR2 is SNEGSKA (reference sequence). For the CDR3, the DNA is TGCAGTGCTAGAGATTCCGACAGGGGGAACACTGAAGCTTTCTTT. Translating it yields CSARDSDRGNTEAFF.

This chain uses TRBV25-1 with TRBJ2-1; tentative D call: TRBD2 (6 bases). Germline V gives CDR1 MGHDK, CDR2 SYGVNS. This CDR3 is 13 amino acids long. The V gene lost 8 bases and the J gene lost 1 base, with 9 bases spanning the gap. CDR3 coding DNA: TGTGCCAGCGGAGGGGTTTCCTACAATGAGCAGTTCTTC. This sequence encodes CASGGVSYNEQFF.

The rearrangement links TRBV7-9 to TRBJ2-5; D unclear. V was trimmed by 5 bases and J by 2 bases, leaving 9 bases between them. The CDR3 loop spans 13 amino acids. The V gene's germline CDR1 is SEHNR and CDR2 FQNEAQ (reference sequence). The CDR3 DNA follows: TGTGCCAGCAGCCCCACACCTCAAGAGACCCAGTACTTC. It translates to CASSPTPQETQYF.